This TCR beta chain was retrieved from a study of blood T cell repertoires in COVID-19. At the level of the study: Samples representing acute and convalescent COVID-19 were sourced from the United States, Italy and Spain. Sample material is recorded as cDNA or gDNA derived from T cells, B-cell-depleted T cells, or PBMCs.

Authors' analysis steps: Reference gene primer amplification in the assay estimated nucleated cell counts. Clones were sequenced by immunoSEQ multiplex PCR, and TCRdb holds only the in-frame ones, with some missing. V, J and clone size were drawn from that table, and D and trimming were deduced from the DNA. The table shows 60,000 to 85,000 clones, with over 70% occurring only once. After removal of 4 bases from V and 2 bases from J, the junction contained 6 bases not matched to a gene. CDR1 is SQVTM, CDR2 ANQGSEA, per germline. This CDR3 has 14 residues. The TCR comes from a man aged 65 to 79 who had recovered from COVID-19. The sequenced sample consisted of peripheral blood. The chain joins TRBV29-1 to TRBJ2-7; 9 bases are shared with TRBD2. The CDR3 region is CSVAVIAGAYEQYF. CDR3 nucleotides: TGCAGCGTTGCCGTGATAGCGGGAGCCTACGAGCAGTACTTC.